These T cell receptor beta chains were read from a single sample in a study of cytomegalovirus exposure and HLA in healthy donors. Sequencing used immunoSEQ multiplex PCR; TCRdb keeps in-frame clones, though not all of them. Of 200,000 to 250,000 clones listed, over 70% are singletons. The material sequenced was PBMCs. Receptors originate from a woman in her fifties or sixties in good health and CMV-seropositive. Both conserved end residues are part of each CDR3. The order of the fields is CDR3 length, clone size, V gene, J gene, D gene, CDR3 DNA, CDR3 protein. A D gene is named only where the DNA matches it firmly. Rows give clone size only sometimes, using once, few, many, or a class for an expanded clone.

14	NA	TRBV18	TRBJ1-4	NA	TGTGCCAGCTCAACCGGGGGGGCAAGAGAAAAACTGTTTTTT	CASSTGGAREKLFF
12	NA	TRBV10-3	TRBJ2-7	TRBD1	TGTGCCATCAAAGGGACAGGGGACGAGCAGTACTTC	CAIKGTGDEQYF
15	NA	TRBV6-5	TRBJ1-4	TRBD1	TGTGCCAGCAGTACACAGGGGCAGGGTAGTGAAAAACTGTTTTTT	CASSTQGQGSEKLFF
14	NA	TRBV5-6	TRBJ2-7	NA	TGTGCCAGCAGCTTGGCAAGGCGGACCTACGAGCAGTACTTC	CASSLARRTYEQYF
13	NA	TRBV29-1	TRBJ2-1	NA	TGCAGCCTCCGTGGTAGCGGATACAATGAGCAGTTCTTC	CSLRGSGYNEQFF
17	NA	TRBV10-3	TRBJ2-5	TRBD2	TGTGCCATCAGTGACCGGACTAGCGGGGGCTACCAAGAGACCCAGTACTTC	CAISDRTSGGYQETQYF
17	NA	TRBV27	TRBJ1-2	TRBD1	TGTGCCAGCAAGGGCAGACAGGGAGTGATCAGCTACTATGGCTACACCTTC	CASKGRQGVISYYGYTF
12	NA	TRBV7-9	TRBJ1-1	NA	TGTGCCAGCAGCTTAAGAGGGCCCGAAGCTTTCTTT	CASSLRGPEAFF
15	NA	TRBV6-6	TRBJ1-4	TRBD1	TGTGCCAGCAGTATCCCAGGGGGCTCTTTCGAAAAACTGTTTTTT	CASSIPGGSFEKLFF
13	NA	TRBV5-1	TRBJ1-2	NA	TGCGCCAGCAGCCTCGACAGCAACTATGGCTACACCTTC	CASSLDSNYGYTF
16	NA	TRBV5-6	TRBJ2-7	TRBD1	TGTGCCAGCAGTCGCGAGCTCCGGGACAGGGGGCATGAGCAGTACTTC	CASSRELRDRGHEQYF
14	NA	TRBV19	TRBJ2-2	TRBD2	TGTGCCGGAGGGAGGGGCCGGAACACCGGGGAGCTGTTTTTT	CAGGRGRNTGELFF
14	NA	TRBV7-9	TRBJ1-1	NA	TGTGCCAGCAGCTTTGAAGACTGGCGGGGTGAAGCTTTCTTT	CASSFEDWRGEAFF
15	NA	TRBV5-4	TRBJ2-5	NA	TGTGCCAGCAGCCCACTACAGGTCGGAGGGGAGACCCAGTACTTC	CASSPLQVGGETQYF
14	few	TRBV5-1	TRBJ1-3	NA	TGCGCCAGCAGCTTGGCCGGGTTTGGAAACACCATATATTTT	CASSLAGFGNTIYF
15	NA	TRBV4-2	TRBJ1-5	TRBD1	TGTGCCAGCAGCACGACAGGGGCCTCCAATCAGCCCCAGCATTTT	CASSTTGASNQPQHF
13	NA	TRBV10-1	TRBJ2-7	TRBD1	TGCGCCAGCAGGGCCGGACAGGGGGACGAGCAGTACTTC	CASRAGQGDEQYF
16	NA	TRBV7-6	TRBJ2-2	TRBD1	TGTGCCAGCAGCTCCAGACAGGGGATAGAGACCGGGGAGCTGTTTTTT	CASSSRQGIETGELFF
16	NA	TRBV4-3	TRBJ1-3	NA	TGCGCCAGCAGCCAAGAAAGAGTTTACTCTGGAAACACCATATATTTT	CASSQERVYSGNTIYF
17	NA	TRBV4-1	TRBJ1-6	NA	TGCGCCAGCAGCCGATACGTCGTGAGCTCCTATAATTCACCCCTCCACTTT	CASSRYVVSSYNSPLHF
13	NA	TRBV30	TRBJ2-6	NA	TGTGCCTGGGCGGGCCCTGGGGCCAACGTCCTGACTTTC	CAWAGPGANVLTF
16	NA	TRBV27	TRBJ2-3	TRBD2	TGTGCCAGCAGCCAGTTAGCGGGGGGGCCGAGTGATACGCAGTATTTT	CASSQLAGGPSDTQYF
15	NA	TRBV27	TRBJ1-2	NA	TGTGCCAGCAGTTTATCGGGGTGGGCTGGGGGGGGCTACACCTTC	CASSLSGWAGGGYTF
14	once	TRBV28	TRBJ2-5	TRBD2	TGTGCCAGCACCCTAGCGGGGCTACAAGAGACCCAGTACTTC	CASTLAGLQETQYF
15	NA	TRBV5-1	TRBJ2-1	NA	TGCGCCAGCAGCCCCTTGGGGCACGCCTACAATGAGCAGTTCTTC	CASSPLGHAYNEQFF
14	NA	TRBV6-5	TRBJ2-7	TRBD1	TGTGCCAGCAGGTTGACAGGGGTCTCCTACGAGCAGTACTTC	CASRLTGVSYEQYF
16	NA	TRBV5-1	TRBJ2-1	TRBD2	TGCGCCAGCAGCTTGGCGGCTAGCGGGCCTTACAATGAGCAGTTCTTC	CASSLAASGPYNEQFF
14	NA	TRBV5-4	TRBJ1-4	NA	TGTGCCAGCAGCTTGGGGGGGCCTAATGAAAAACTGTTTTTT	CASSLGGPNEKLFF
16	NA	TRBV7-2	TRBJ2-3	NA	TGTGCCAGCAGCTTAGTGGCGGGGGCTAGCACAGATACGCAGTATTTT	CASSLVAGASTDTQYF
15	NA	TRBV28	TRBJ1-4	NA	TGTGCCAGCAGTTTTTTCTCGGCAGGCGATGAAAAACTGTTTTTT	CASSFFSAGDEKLFF
15	NA	TRBV6-5	TRBJ2-3	NA	TGTGCCAGCAGTTACAGCCACGGAGACACAGATACGCAGTATTTT	CASSYSHGDTDTQYF
16	NA	TRBV19	TRBJ1-5	NA	TGTGCCAGTAGTATATCCACTGACAATAGCAATCAGCCCCAGCATTTT	CASSISTDNSNQPQHF
12	NA	TRBV6-5	TRBJ1-5	NA	TGTGCCAGCAGTCAAGGGAGTCAGCCCCAGCATTTT	CASSQGSQPQHF
13	NA	TRBV6-6	TRBJ1-2	NA	TGTGCCAGCAGCCTGGACAGCAGCTATGGCTACACCTTC	CASSLDSSYGYTF
15	NA	TRBV6-1	TRBJ2-1	TRBD2	TGTGCCACTAGCGTAGCGGGACCTGCCTTAAATGAGCAGTTCTTC	CATSVAGPALNEQFF
18	NA	TRBV2	TRBJ2-4	NA	TGTGCCAGCACCGACTTTACCTGGACTACTCTAGCCAAAAACATTCAGTACTTC	CASTDFTWTTLAKNIQYF
13	NA	TRBV12-5	TRBJ1-2	NA	TGTGCTAGTGGCCTAGACGGAGTCTATGGCTACACCTTC	CASGLDGVYGYTF
14	NA	TRBV10-2	TRBJ1-6	NA	TGCGCCAGCAGTGACCAGGCCGATAATTCACCCCTCCACTTT	CASSDQADNSPLHF
17	NA	TRBV2	TRBJ2-7	TRBD1	TGTGCCAGCAGGGCCATTATTACAGGGGACCTCTCCTACGAGCAGTACTTC	CASRAIITGDLSYEQYF
15	NA	TRBV19	TRBJ1-2	TRBD1	TGTGCCAGTAGTATAGATGGGACAGGGAGCCATGGCTACACCTTC	CASSIDGTGSHGYTF
12	NA	TRBV7-3	TRBJ1-2	TRBD1	TGTGCCAGCAGCCGGCGGACAGGGGCTCCCACCTTC	CASSRRTGAPTF
15	few	TRBV2	TRBJ1-5	NA	TGTGCCAGCACGGTACGGTTAGGGGGTGGGCAGCCCCAGCATTTT	CASTVRLGGGQPQHF
14	few	TRBV28	TRBJ1-3	NA	TGTGCCAGCAGTTTACAGGGCCCCGGAAACACCATATATTTT	CASSLQGPGNTIYF
15	NA	TRBV7-9	TRBJ1-5	TRBD1	TGTGCCAGCAGCCCCAGATACAGGGGTATGGAGCCCCAGCATTTT	CASSPRYRGMEPQHF
14	few	TRBV4-2	TRBJ2-7	NA	TGTGCCAGCAGCTCACTTCAGGTCTCCTACGAGCAGTACTTC	CASSSLQVSYEQYF
15	NA	TRBV27	TRBJ1-1	TRBD1	TGTGCCAGCAGGCCGGACAGGGGGCACGACACTGAAGCTTTCTTT	CASRPDRGHDTEAFF
13	NA	TRBV6-5	TRBJ2-1	TRBD2	TGTGCCAGCACCAGAGCGGGAGTCTATGAGCAGTTCTTC	CASTRAGVYEQFF
19	NA	TRBV21-1	TRBJ2-2	NA	TGTGCCAGCAAAGGAGAAACATACCTAGGACAGGGAAACACCGGGGAGCTGTTTTTT	CASKGETYLGQGNTGELFF
14	NA	TRBV6-1	TRBJ1-5	TRBD1	TGTGCCACCTCAGGACAGGGGGCTGTTCAGCCCCAGCATTTT	CATSGQGAVQPQHF
13	NA	TRBV19	TRBJ1-2	TRBD1	TGTGCCAGTAGTACAGGGGGCCGCTATGGCTACACCTTC	CASSTGGRYGYTF
13	few	TRBV30	TRBJ2-7	NA	TGTGCCTGGAGTAGGGGGAGCTCCTACGAGCAGTACTTC	CAWSRGSSYEQYF
14	few	TRBV6-1	TRBJ1-1	NA	TGTGCCAGCAGTGTAGTAGGGGGGAGGGCTGAAGCTTTCTTT	CASSVVGGRAEAFF
14	NA	TRBV7-9	TRBJ2-5	NA	TGTGCCAGCAGCTTGGGGGGGCGGGCGGAGACCCAGTACTTC	CASSLGGRAETQYF